This TCR beta chain was recovered during a study of blood T cell repertoires in COVID-19. Study as a whole: Material from acute and convalescent COVID-19 was sourced from the United States, Italy and Spain.

With 3 bases removed from V and 1 base from J, the gap between germline ends came to 10 bases. The CDR3 has 16 amino acids. Looked up from germline, CDR1 is MNHNS and CDR2 is SASEGT. Measured with immunoSEQ multiplex PCR; TCRdb has only the in-frame clones, and not every one. In the table there are 20,000 to 25,000 clones, around 90% of which are singletons. This clone was seen a single time. The gene calls are TRBV6-1 and TRBJ2-6; a weak D match, TRBD2 (5 bases). The receptor was derived from a woman in her seventies with active COVID-19. The sequenced material came from peripheral blood. CDR3 sequence reads: CASSEGRGSGANVLTF. The CDR3 DNA is TGTGCCAGCAGTGAGGGCCGGGGATCTGGGGCCAACGTCCTGACTTTC.